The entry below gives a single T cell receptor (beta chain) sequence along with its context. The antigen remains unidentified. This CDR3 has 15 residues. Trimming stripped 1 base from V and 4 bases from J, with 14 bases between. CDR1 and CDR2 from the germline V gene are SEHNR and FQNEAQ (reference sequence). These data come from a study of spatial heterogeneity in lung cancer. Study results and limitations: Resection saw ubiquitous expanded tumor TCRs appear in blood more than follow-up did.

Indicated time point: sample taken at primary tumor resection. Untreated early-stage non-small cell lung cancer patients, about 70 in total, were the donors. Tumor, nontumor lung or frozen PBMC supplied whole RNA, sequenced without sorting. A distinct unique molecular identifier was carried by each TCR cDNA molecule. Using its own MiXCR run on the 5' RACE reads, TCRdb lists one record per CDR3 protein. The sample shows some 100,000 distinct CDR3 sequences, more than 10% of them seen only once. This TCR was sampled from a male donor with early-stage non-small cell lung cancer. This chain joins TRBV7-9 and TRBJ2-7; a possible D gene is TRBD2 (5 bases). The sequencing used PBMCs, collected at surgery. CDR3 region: CASSLGASPPYEQYF. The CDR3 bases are TGTGCCAGCAGCTTAGGGGCTAGCCCCCCATACGAGCAGTACTTC.